Listed below are T cell receptor beta chains from one sample, sequenced in a study of T cell responses to AZD1222 COVID-19 vaccine. TCRdb keeps only in-frame clones here, not all; method: immunoSEQ multiplex PCR. The data hold under 140,000 clones, with around nine tenths observed a single time. Sequenced material: peripheral blood, taken 28 days after the second AZD1222 dose. Source of these receptors: an adult who received the AZD1222 COVID-19 vaccine. CDR3s include the opening cysteine and the closing phenylalanine or tryptophan. D genes are given only for firm matches. A clone size is listed for some rows: how often the clone was seen (once, few, many), or a class if it is expanded.

D gene: .
J gene: TRBJ2-1
clone size: .
V gene: TRBV12-3/TRBV12-4
CDR3 protein: CASSFIQDEQFF
CDR3 DNA: TGTGCCAGCAGTTTTATTCAGGATGAGCAGTTCTTC

D gene: TRBD1
J gene: TRBJ1-5
clone size: .
V gene: TRBV6-5
CDR3 protein: CASRPGTGIRQPQHF
CDR3 DNA: TGTGCCAGCAGGCCCGGGACAGGGATTCGCCAGCCCCAGCATTTT

D gene: .
J gene: TRBJ2-3
clone size: .
V gene: TRBV5-1
CDR3 protein: CASSLFPGTGRSTDTQYF
CDR3 DNA: TGCGCCAGCAGCTTGTTCCCAGGGACGGGTCGGTCCACAGATACGCAGTATTTT

D gene: .
J gene: TRBJ1-4
clone size: .
V gene: TRBV10-3
CDR3 protein: CAIGESTNEKLFF
CDR3 DNA: TGTGCCATCGGGGAATCAACTAATGAAAAACTGTTTTTT

D gene: .
J gene: TRBJ1-1
clone size: .
V gene: TRBV7-2
CDR3 protein: CASSGGAGKNTEAFF
CDR3 DNA: TGTGCCAGCAGCGGGGGCGCAGGGAAGAACACTGAAGCTTTCTTT

D gene: TRBD1
J gene: TRBJ1-5
clone size: once
V gene: TRBV7-9
CDR3 protein: CASSGQGNQPQHF
CDR3 DNA: TGTGCCAGCAGCGGACAGGGGAATCAGCCCCAGCATTTT

D gene: .
J gene: TRBJ2-7
clone size: .
V gene: TRBV6-5
CDR3 protein: CASSPDTFFYEQYF
CDR3 DNA: TGTGCCAGCAGCCCCGACACCTTCTTCTACGAGCAGTACTTC

D gene: TRBD2
J gene: TRBJ2-1
clone size: .
V gene: TRBV10-3
CDR3 protein: CAISGGRGSYNEQFF
CDR3 DNA: TGTGCCATCAGCGGAGGGAGGGGCTCCTACAATGAGCAGTTCTTC

D gene: .
J gene: TRBJ1-6
clone size: .
V gene: TRBV6-2/TRBV6-3
CDR3 protein: CASSPRQAPGALHF
CDR3 DNA: TGTGCCAGCAGTCCCCGACAGGCCCCCGGGGCCCTCCACTTT

D gene: TRBD1
J gene: TRBJ1-2
clone size: .
V gene: TRBV7-9
CDR3 protein: CASSLAGTEYGYTF
CDR3 DNA: TGTGCCAGCAGCTTAGCCGGGACAGAGTATGGCTACACCTTC

D gene: .
J gene: TRBJ1-4
clone size: .
V gene: TRBV5-1
CDR3 protein: CASSKTYTPTNEKLFF
CDR3 DNA: TGCGCCAGCAGCAAGACATACACCCCAACTAATGAAAAACTGTTTTTT

D gene: TRBD1
J gene: TRBJ2-5
clone size: .
V gene: TRBV5-1
CDR3 protein: CASSFNRGETQYF
CDR3 DNA: TGCGCCAGCAGCTTTAACAGGGGAGAGACCCAGTACTTC

D gene: .
J gene: TRBJ1-2
clone size: once
V gene: TRBV7-9
CDR3 protein: CASSTDGVNYGYTF
CDR3 DNA: TGTGCCAGCAGCACGGACGGGGTCAACTATGGCTACACCTTC

D gene: .
J gene: TRBJ1-1
clone size: .
V gene: TRBV19
CDR3 protein: CASSMARTEAFF
CDR3 DNA: TGTGCCAGTAGTATGGCGAGGACTGAAGCTTTCTTT

D gene: .
J gene: TRBJ1-4
clone size: .
V gene: TRBV28
CDR3 protein: CASRTDRTPEKLFF
CDR3 DNA: TGTGCCAGCAGGACTGACAGGACCCCCGAAAAACTGTTTTTT

D gene: .
J gene: TRBJ1-1
clone size: .
V gene: TRBV19
CDR3 protein: CASRRLGENTEAFF
CDR3 DNA: TGTGCCAGTAGGCGTTTAGGGGAGAACACTGAAGCTTTCTTT

D gene: TRBD2
J gene: TRBJ2-1
clone size: .
V gene: TRBV5-4
CDR3 protein: CASSAGTSGGAYNEQFF
CDR3 DNA: TGTGCCAGCAGCGCTGGGACTAGCGGGGGGGCGTACAATGAGCAGTTCTTC

D gene: .
J gene: TRBJ2-7
clone size: once
V gene: TRBV6-1
CDR3 protein: CASSDYSVTYEQYF
CDR3 DNA: TGTGCCAGCAGTGATTACAGCGTCACCTACGAGCAGTACTTC